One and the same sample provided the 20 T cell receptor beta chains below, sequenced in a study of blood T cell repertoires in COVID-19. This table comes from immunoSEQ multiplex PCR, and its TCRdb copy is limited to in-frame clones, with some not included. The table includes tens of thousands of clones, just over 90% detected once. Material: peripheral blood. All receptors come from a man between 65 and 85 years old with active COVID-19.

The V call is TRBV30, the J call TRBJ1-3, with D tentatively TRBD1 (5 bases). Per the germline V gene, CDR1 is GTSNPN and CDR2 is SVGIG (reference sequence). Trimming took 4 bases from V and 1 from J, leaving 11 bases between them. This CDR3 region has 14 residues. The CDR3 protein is CAWTYQGSGNTIYF. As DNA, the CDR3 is TGTGCCTGGACTTATCAGGGTTCTGGAAACACCATATATTTT.

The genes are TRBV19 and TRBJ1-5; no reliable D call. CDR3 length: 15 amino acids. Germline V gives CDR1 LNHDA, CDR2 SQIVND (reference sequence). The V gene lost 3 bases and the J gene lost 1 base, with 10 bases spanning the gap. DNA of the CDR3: TGTGCCAGTAGTATTTCACAGTCCAGCAATCAGCCCCAGCATTTT. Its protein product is CASSISQSSNQPQHF.

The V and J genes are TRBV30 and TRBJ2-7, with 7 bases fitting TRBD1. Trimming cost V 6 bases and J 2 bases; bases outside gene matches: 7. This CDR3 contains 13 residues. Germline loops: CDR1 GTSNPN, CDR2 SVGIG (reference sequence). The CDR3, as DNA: TGTGCCTGTCAAAGGGACAGACCCTACGAGCAGTACTTC. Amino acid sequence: CACQRDRPYEQYF.

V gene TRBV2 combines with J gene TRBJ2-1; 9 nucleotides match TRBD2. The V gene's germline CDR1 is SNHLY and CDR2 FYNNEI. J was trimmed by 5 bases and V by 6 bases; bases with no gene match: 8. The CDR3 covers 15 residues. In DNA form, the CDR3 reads TGTGCCAGCAGGCCCCCCGCGGGGGGGCACAATGAGCAGTTCTTC. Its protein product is CASRPPAGGHNEQFF.

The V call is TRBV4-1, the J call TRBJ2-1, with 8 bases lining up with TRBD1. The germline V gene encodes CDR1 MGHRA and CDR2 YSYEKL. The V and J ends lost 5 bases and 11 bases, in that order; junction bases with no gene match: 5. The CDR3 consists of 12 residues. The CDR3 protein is CASSYGTGQQFF. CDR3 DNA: TGCGCCAGCAGCTATGGGACAGGCCAGCAGTTCTTC.

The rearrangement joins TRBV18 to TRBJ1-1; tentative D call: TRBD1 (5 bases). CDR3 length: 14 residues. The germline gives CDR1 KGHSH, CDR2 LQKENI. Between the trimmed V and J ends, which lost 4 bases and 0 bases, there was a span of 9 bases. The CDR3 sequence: CASSLAGLNTEAFF. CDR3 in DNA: TGTGCCAGCTCACTGGCAGGGTTGAACACTGAAGCTTTCTTT.

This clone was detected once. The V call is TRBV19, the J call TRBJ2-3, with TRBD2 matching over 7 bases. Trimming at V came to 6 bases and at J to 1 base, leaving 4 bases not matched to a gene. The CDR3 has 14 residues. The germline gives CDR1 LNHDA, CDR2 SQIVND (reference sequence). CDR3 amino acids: CASRGRVGTDTQYF. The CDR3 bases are TGTGCCAGTAGGGGGAGGGTAGGCACAGATACGCAGTATTTT.

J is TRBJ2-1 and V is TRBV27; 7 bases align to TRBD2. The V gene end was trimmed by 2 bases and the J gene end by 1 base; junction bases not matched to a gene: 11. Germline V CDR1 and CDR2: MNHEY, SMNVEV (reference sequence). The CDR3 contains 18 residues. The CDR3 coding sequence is TGTGCCAGCAGTTTACGGCAGGGAGGGTCATTGTCCTACAATGAGCAGTTCTTC. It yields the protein CASSLRQGGSLSYNEQFF.

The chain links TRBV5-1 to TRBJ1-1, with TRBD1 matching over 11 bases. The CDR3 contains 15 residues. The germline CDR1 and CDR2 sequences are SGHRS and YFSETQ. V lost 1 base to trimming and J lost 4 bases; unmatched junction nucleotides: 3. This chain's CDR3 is CASSLRTGGPTEAFF. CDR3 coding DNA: TGCGCCAGCAGCTTGCGGACAGGGGGCCCCACTGAAGCTTTCTTT.

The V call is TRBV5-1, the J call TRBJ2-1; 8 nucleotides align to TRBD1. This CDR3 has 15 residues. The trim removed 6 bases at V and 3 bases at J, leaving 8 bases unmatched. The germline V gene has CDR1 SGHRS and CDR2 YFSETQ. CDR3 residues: CASKPTGTGYNEQFF. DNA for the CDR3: TGCGCCAGCAAACCAACCGGGACAGGCTACAATGAGCAGTTCTTC.

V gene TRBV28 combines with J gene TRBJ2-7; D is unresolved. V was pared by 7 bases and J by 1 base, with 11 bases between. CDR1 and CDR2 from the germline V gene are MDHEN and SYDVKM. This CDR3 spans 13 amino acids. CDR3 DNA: TGTGCCAGCATCGCCACTCCTTCCTACGAGCAGTACTTC. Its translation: CASIATPSYEQYF.

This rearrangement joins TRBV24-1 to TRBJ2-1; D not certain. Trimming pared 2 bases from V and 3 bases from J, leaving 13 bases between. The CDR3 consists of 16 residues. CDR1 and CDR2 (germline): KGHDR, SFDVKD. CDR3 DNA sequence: TGTGCCACCAGTGATTATAGGCTAGTTGGCTACAATGAGCAGTTCTTC. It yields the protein CATSDYRLVGYNEQFF.

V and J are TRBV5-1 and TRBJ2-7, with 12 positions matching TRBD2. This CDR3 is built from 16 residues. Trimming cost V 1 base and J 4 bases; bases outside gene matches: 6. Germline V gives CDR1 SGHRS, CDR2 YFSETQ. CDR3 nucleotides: TGCGCCAGCAGCTTGCGGTCTAGCGGGAGGGGTTACGAGCAGTACTTC. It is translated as CASSLRSSGRGYEQYF.

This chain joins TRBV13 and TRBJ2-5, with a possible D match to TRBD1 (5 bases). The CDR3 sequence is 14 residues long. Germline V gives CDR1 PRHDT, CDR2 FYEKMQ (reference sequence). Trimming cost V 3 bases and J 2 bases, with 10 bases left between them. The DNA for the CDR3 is TGTGCCAGCAGCTTTAGTCAGGGACAAGAGACCCAGTACTTC. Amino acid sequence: CASSFSQGQETQYF.

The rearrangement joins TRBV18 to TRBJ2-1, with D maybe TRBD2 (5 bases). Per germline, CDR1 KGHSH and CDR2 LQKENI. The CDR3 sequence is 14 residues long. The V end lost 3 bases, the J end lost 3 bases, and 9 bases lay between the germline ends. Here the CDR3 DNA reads TGTGCCAGCTCACCTCCTCGGGGCTACAATGAGCAGTTCTTC. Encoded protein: CASSPPRGYNEQFF.

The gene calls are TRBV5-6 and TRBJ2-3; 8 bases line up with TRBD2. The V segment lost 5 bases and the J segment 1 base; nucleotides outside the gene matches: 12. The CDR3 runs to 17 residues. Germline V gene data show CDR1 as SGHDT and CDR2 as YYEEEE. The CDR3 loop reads CASSMPGRGAGTDTQYF. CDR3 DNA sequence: TGTGCCAGCAGTATGCCCGGGAGGGGGGCGGGCACAGATACGCAGTATTTT.

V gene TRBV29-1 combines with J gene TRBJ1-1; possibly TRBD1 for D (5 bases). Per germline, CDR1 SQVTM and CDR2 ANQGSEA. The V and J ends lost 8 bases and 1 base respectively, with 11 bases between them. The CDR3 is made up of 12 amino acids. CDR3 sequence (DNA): TGCAGCTCTGGAACAGGGAACACTGAAGCTTTCTTT. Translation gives CSSGTGNTEAFF.

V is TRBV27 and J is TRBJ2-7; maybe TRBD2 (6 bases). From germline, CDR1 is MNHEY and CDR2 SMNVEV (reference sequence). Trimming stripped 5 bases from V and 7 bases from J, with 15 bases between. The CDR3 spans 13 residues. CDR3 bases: TGTGCCAGCAGTCTTAAGACTAGAGGTGAGCAGTACTTC. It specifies CASSLKTRGEQYF.

The CDR3 sequence: CASSLNPGLVSTGELFF. DNA for the CDR3: TGTGCCAGCAGCTTAAACCCAGGACTAGTTAGCACCGGGGAGCTGTTTTTT. This rearrangement joins TRBV7-3 to TRBJ2-2, with TRBD2 matching over 7 bases. The germline CDR1 and CDR2 sequences are SGHTA and FQGTGA. CDR3 length: 17 residues. With V trimmed by 1 base and J by 4 bases, 9 bases remained unmatched.

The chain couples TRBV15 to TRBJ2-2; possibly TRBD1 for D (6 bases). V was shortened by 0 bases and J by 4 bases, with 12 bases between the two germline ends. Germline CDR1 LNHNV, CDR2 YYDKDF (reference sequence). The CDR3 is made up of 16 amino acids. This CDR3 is CATSRDGTSFTGELFF. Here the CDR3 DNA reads TGTGCCACCAGCAGAGATGGGACATCCTTCACCGGGGAGCTGTTTTTT.